This T cell receptor beta chain was identified during a study of blood T cells in healthy people across ages. CDR1 and CDR2 (germline): LNHNV, YYDKDF (reference sequence). The CDR3 covers 16 residues. V lost 5 bases, J lost 2 bases, and 17 bases lay in between. Through a sample-barcoded 5' primer and a J-beta primer mix, a second PCR was run for roughly 7 to 12 cycles. TCRdb used MiXCR to reprocess the 5' RACE reads, holding one entry per CDR3 protein. Among roughly 1,500,000 distinct CDR3 sequences listed, about 32% were seen once. Specimen: blood. The chain has TRBV15 and TRBJ2-3; no clear D gene. This TCR came from a woman between 25 and 40 years old in good health. This CDR3 is CATSGNSIGSTDTQYF. As DNA, the CDR3 is TGTGCCACCAGCGGGAATTCCATTGGGTCCACAGATACGCAGTATTTT.